This T cell receptor (beta chain) comes out of a study of blood T cell repertoires in COVID-19. Only in-frame clones appear in the TCRdb table, and some are missing; sequencing was by immunoSEQ multiplex PCR. Of approximately 240,000 clones detected, approximately 79% appear once; the ten largest clones hold 4.5% to 5%. Germline V lookup: CDR1 SGHRS, CDR2 YFSETQ. V trimming: 3 bases; J trimming: 5 bases; junction bases outside the gene matches: 5. The CDR3 totals 14 residues. Sequencing was performed on peripheral blood. V is TRBV5-1 and J is TRBJ1-1; 9 bases are a match to TRBD1. The receptor comes from an elderly woman with active or convalescent COVID-19. The CDR3 reads CASSSGQGWTEAFF. CDR3 DNA: TGCGCCAGCAGCTCGGGACAGGGCTGGACTGAAGCTTTCTTT.